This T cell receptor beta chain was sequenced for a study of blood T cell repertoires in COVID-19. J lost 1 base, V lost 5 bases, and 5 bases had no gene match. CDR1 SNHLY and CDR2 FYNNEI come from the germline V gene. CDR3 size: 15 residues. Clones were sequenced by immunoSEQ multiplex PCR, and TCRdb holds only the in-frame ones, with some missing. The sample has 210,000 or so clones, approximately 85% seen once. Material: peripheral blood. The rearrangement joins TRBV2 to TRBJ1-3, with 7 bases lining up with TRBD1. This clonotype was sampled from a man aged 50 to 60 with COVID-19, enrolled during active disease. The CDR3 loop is CASSQDRESGNTIYF. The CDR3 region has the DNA TGTGCCAGCAGTCAAGACAGGGAGTCTGGAAACACCATATATTTT.